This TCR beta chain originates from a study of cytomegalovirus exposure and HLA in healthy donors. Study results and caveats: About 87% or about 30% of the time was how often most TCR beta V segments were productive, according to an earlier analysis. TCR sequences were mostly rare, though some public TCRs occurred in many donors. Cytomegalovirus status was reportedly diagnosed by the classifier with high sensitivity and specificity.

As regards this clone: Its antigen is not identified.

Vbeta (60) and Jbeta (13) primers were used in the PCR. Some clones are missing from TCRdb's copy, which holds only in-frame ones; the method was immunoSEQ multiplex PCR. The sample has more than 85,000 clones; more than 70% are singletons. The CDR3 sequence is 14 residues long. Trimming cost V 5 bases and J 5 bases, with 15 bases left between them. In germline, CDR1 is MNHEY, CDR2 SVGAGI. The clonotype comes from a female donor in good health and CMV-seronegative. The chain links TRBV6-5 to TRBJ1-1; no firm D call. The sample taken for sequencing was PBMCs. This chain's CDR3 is CASSTGLERTEAFF. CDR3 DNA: TGTGCCAGCAGTACCGGACTTGAGAGGACTGAAGCTTTCTTT.